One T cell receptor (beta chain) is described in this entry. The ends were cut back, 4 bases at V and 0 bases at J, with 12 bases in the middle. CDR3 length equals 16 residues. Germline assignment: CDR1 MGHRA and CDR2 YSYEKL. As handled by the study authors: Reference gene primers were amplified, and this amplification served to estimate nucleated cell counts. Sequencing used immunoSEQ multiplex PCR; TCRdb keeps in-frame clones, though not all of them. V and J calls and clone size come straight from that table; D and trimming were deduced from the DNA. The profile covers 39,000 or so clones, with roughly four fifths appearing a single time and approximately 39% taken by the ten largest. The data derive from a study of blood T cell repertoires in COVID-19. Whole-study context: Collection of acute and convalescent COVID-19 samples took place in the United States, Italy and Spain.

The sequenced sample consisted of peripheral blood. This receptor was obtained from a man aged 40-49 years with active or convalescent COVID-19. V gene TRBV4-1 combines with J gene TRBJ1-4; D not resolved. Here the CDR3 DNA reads TGCGCCAGCAGCCTTTTGGGTACAGCAACTAATGAAAAACTGTTTTTT. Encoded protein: CASSLLGTATNEKLFF.